This TCR beta chain came from a study of CD8 T cells in ankylosing spondylitis. In making TCR beta libraries, quantitative 5'-RACE with molecular barcodes was used. TCRdb reprocessed the 5' RACE reads with MiXCR, giving one entry per CDR3 protein. The sample consists of fewer than 550,000 distinct CDR3 sequences, about 5% of them appearing once. This clonotype was detected ten times or more. The target antigen is unknown. Trimming pared 1 base from V and 2 bases from J, leaving 15 bases between. CDR3 length: 17 residues. Study-level points and caveats: Enrichment of disease-linked clones was reportedly significant in matched ankylosing spondylitis synovial fluid. Seemingly distinctive of ankylosing spondylitis blood was a TCR beta motif formed by eight highly homologous variants. Clones linked with disease were CD8+ and fairly uncommon in the peripheral blood.

The chain carries TRBV12-3 or TRBV12-4 and TRBJ1-3; D unclear. The material sequenced was blood, either unsorted or a sorted T cell fraction (not recorded which). The clonotype comes from a male donor with ankylosing spondylitis. CDR3 amino acids: CASSLGTVPLPGNTIYF. CDR3 in DNA: TGTGCCAGCAGTTTAGGAACAGTTCCACTCCCTGGAAACACCATATATTTT.